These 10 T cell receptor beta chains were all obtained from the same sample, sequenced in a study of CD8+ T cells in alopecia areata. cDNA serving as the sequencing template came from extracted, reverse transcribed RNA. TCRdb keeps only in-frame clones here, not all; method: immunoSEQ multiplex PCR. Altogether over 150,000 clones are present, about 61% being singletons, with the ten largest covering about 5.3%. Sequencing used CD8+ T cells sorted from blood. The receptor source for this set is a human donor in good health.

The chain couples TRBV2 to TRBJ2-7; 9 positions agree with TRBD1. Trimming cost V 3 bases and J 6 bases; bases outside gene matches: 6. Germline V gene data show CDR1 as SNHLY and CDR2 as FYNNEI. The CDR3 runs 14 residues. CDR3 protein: CASSDRQGGREQYF. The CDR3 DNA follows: TGTGCCAGCAGTGACAGACAGGGGGGCCGCGAGCAGTACTTC. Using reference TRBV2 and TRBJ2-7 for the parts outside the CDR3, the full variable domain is EPEVTQTPSHQVTQMGQEVILRCVPISNHLYFYWYRQILGQKVEFLVSFYNNEISEKSEIFDDQFSVERPDGSNFTLKIRSTKLEDSAMYFCASSDRQGGREQYFGPGTRLTVT.

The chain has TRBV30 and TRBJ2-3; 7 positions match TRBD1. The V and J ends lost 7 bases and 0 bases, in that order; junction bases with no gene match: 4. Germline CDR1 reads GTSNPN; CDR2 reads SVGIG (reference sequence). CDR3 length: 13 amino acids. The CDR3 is CAYGTASTDTQYF. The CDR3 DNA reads TGTGCCTATGGGACAGCTAGCACAGATACGCAGTATTTT.

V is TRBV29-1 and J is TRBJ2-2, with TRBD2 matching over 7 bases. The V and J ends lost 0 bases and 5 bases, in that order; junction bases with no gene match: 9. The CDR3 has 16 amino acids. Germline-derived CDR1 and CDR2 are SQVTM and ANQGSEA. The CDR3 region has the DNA TGCAGCGTTGAAGATCCCCGCGGGGGTCTAACCGGGGAGCTGTTTTTT. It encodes CSVEDPRGGLTGELFF.

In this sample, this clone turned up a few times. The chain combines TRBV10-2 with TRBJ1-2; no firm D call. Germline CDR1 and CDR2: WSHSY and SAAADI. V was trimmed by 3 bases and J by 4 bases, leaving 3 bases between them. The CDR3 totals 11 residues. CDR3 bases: TGCGCCAGCAGTGACAGCTATGGCTACACCTTC. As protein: CASSDSYGYTF.

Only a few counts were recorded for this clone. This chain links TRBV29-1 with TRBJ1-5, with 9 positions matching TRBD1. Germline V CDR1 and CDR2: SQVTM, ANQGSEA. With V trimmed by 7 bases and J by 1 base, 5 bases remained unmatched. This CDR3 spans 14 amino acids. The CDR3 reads CSAAGTGSNQPQHF. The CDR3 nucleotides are TGCAGCGCTGCGGGGACAGGGAGCAATCAGCCCCAGCATTTT. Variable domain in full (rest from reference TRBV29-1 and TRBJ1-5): SAVISQKPSRDICQRGTSLTIQCQVDSQVTMMFWYRQQPGQSLTLIATANQGSEATYESGFVIDKFPISRPNLTFSTLTVSNMSPEDSSIYLCSAAGTGSNQPQHFGDGTRLSIL.

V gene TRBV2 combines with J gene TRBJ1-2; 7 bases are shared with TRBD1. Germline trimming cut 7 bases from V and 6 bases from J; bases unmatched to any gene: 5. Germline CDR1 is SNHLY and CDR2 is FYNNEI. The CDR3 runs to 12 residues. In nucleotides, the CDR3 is TGTGCCAGCATCCGGCAGGGGGATGGCTACACCTTC. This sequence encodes CASIRQGDGYTF.

CDR3 sequence (DNA): TGTGCCAGCAGTTACGGGGCCGGTGGGCAATCGGGCTACACCTTC. The encoded protein is CASSYGAGGQSGYTF. This chain connects TRBV6-5 to TRBJ1-2; possibly TRBD1 for D (5 bases). Germline CDR1 reads MNHEY; CDR2 reads SVGAGI. The CDR3 contains 15 residues. V was shortened by 2 bases and J by 8 bases, with 18 bases between the two germline ends.

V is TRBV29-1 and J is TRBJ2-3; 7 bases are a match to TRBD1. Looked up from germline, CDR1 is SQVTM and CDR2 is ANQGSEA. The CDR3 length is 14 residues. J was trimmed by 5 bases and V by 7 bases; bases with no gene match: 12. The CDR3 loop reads CSATPGQRGDTQYF. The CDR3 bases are TGCAGCGCTACCCCGGGACAGCGAGGAGATACGCAGTATTTT.

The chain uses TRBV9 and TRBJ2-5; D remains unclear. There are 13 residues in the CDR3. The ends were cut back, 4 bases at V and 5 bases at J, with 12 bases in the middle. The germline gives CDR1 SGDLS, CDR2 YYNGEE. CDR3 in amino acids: CASSPVAEETQYF. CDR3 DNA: TGTGCCAGCAGCCCGGTGGCGGAGGAGACCCAGTACTTC.

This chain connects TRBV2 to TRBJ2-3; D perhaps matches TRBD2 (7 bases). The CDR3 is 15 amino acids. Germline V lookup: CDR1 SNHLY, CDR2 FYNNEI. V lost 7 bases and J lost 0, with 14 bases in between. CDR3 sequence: CASIGGPGSTDTQYF. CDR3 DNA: TGTGCCAGCATCGGGGGGCCCGGGAGCACAGATACGCAGTATTTT.